This passage covers 8 T cell receptor beta chains from one sample sequenced in a study of regulatory T cells in long-lasting Graves disease. Sample time point: newly diagnosed GD, antithyroid drugs for less than 3 months. Making the TCR library involved RNA that had been extracted from PBMCs. For TCR beta, libraries came from iRepertoire HTBI primers and Arm-PCR of CDR3 regions. TCRdb re-derived calls from the multiplex PCR reads in MiXCR, one entry per CDR3 protein. The data contain about 450,000 distinct CDR3 sequences, less than 15% of them singletons. The same specimen was also included in a second study, on T cells in Graves' hyperthyroidism and ophthalmopathy.

Specimen: peripheral blood mononuclear cells (PBMCs), collected at new diagnosis, from a patient treated with antithyroid drugs. These receptors were taken from a woman between 45 and 60 years old with Graves disease.

The chain combines TRBV27 with TRBJ2-7, with D possibly called TRBD1 or TRBD2 (5 bases each). The CDR3 is made up of 15 amino acids. Germline CDR1 is MNHEY and CDR2 is SMNVEV (reference sequence). V lost 5 bases and J 6 bases, leaving 20 bases between the germline ends. The CDR3 region has the DNA TGTGCCAGCAGTAAATCGAGGGACCCGATAGCCGAGCAGTACTTC. Translated: CASSKSRDPIAEQYF.

This clonotype was seen only a few times. This chain uses TRBV4-1 with TRBJ2-3, with 8 bases fitting TRBD1. The CDR3 extends over 15 amino acids. V was clipped by 4 bases and J by 12 bases; unmatched bases: 15. Germline lookup yields CDR1 MGHRA and CDR2 YSYEKL. The CDR3 nucleotides read TGCGCCAGCAGCCCCATAAACCAGGGGGCCGTCGTTCAGTATTTT. Translated: CASSPINQGAVVQYF.

CDR3 amino acids: CASSLGPPRAPNYGYTF. CDR3 in DNA: TGTGCCAGCAGCTTAGGGCCTCCGAGGGCACCTAACTATGGCTACACCTTC. The chain uses TRBV7-2 and TRBJ1-2; no clear D. The germline V gene has CDR1 SGHTA and CDR2 FQGNSA. Trimming took off 1 base at V and 0 bases at J, with 15 bases between the two ends. CDR3 length: 17 amino acids.

This clonotype was seen a few times. The genes are TRBV29-1 and TRBJ1-2; 10 bases fit TRBD1. CDR1 is SQVTM and CDR2 is ANQGSEA in the germline V gene. V dropped 6 bases and J dropped 2; count of bases not matched to a gene: 3. CDR3 length: 13 residues. The CDR3 bases are TGCAGCGTGGGACAGGGGCTCAACTATGGCTACACCTTC. It is translated as CSVGQGLNYGYTF.

In its sample, this clonotype was seen many times. The V call is TRBV15, the J call TRBJ1-5; maybe TRBD1 (5 bases). V was trimmed by 1 base and J by 7 bases, leaving 14 bases between them. The CDR3 covers 15 residues. Per germline, CDR1 LNHNV and CDR2 YYDKDF (reference sequence). CDR3 sequence: CATSRGTGVLQPQHF. DNA of the CDR3: TGTGCCACCAGCAGAGGCACGGGGGTCTTACAGCCCCAGCATTTT.

This clonotype was observed a handful of times. V usage is TRBV19 and J usage is TRBJ1-5; 7 bases are a match to TRBD1. CDR3 size: 14 residues. In germline, CDR1 is LNHDA, CDR2 SQIVND (reference sequence). After removal of 3 bases from V and 2 bases from J, the junction contained 1 base not matched to a gene. CDR3 region: CASSITGGNQPQHF. CDR3 nucleotides: TGTGCCAGTAGTATCACAGGGGGCAATCAGCCCCAGCATTTT.

The chain combines TRBV27 with TRBJ2-3; possible D gene TRBD2, 6 bases. Per the germline V gene, CDR1 is MNHEY and CDR2 is SMNVEV (reference sequence). With 4 bases removed from V and 4 bases from J, the gap between germline ends came to 18 bases. The CDR3 covers 16 residues. CDR3 sequence: CASSSKVAGRADTQYF. For the CDR3, the DNA is TGTGCCAGCAGTTCGAAGGTGGCGGGAAGGGCAGATACGCAGTATTTT.

The rearrangement uses TRBV28 and TRBJ1-5; D gene unclear. Germline loops: CDR1 MDHEN, CDR2 SYDVKM. Trimming took 3 bases from V and 6 from J, leaving 12 bases between them. This CDR3 has 14 amino acids. As DNA, the CDR3 is TGTGCCAGCAGTTTGGTGGAGGGCCCTCAGCCCCAGCATTTT. It encodes CASSLVEGPQPQHF.